The source of this T cell receptor (beta chain) is a study of blood T cell repertoires in COVID-19. Trimming at V came to 5 bases and at J to 2 bases, leaving 4 bases not matched to a gene. CDR3 length: 15 amino acids. The germline V gene has CDR1 SGHVS and CDR2 FNYEAQ. Authors' methods: Nucleated cell number was recorded as an estimate derived from reference gene primer amplification. The assay was immunoSEQ multiplex PCR, and TCRdb's table has in-frame clones only and misses some. The DNA was the basis for D and trimming; V, J and clone size are from that table. The sample yields 30,000 to 45,000 clones, approximately 80% seen once.

This clonotype originated in a human donor in a cohort sampled during active or convalescent COVID-19. The donor label of this sample is uncertain. The sequencing input was peripheral blood. The chain has TRBV7-6 and TRBJ2-3; 10 nucleotides align to TRBD2. The CDR3 protein is CASSRLAGVTDTQYF. Written as DNA, the CDR3 is TGTGCCAGCAGCCGGCTAGCGGGAGTCACAGATACGCAGTATTTT. The full variable domain, its missing parts supplied by reference TRBV7-6 and TRBJ2-3, is GAGVSQSPRYKVTKRGQDVALRCDPISGHVSLYWYRQALGQGPEFLTYFNYEAQQDKSGLPNDRFSAERPEGSISTLTIQRTEQRDSAMYRCASSRLAGVTDTQYFGPGTRLTVL.